This is a list of T cell receptor beta chains from one sample in a study of T cells after yellow fever vaccination. TCRdb independently ran MiXCR on the 5' RACE reads; one entry per CDR3 protein. The sample includes around 500,000 distinct CDR3 sequences, 20% to 25% of them seen just once. The sequencing used PBMCs, collected 20 to 25 days after the first yellow fever vaccination. These TCRs come from a man aged 18-30 years who received the YFV17D yellow fever vaccine. Both conserved end residues are part of each CDR3. Each record gives: clone size, D gene, V gene, J gene, CDR3 DNA, CDR3 protein. The D gene is left open where the match is weak. Expanded clones get a size class; other rows say once, few or many, or leave the size out.

NA,NA,TRBV20-1,TRBJ2-4,TGCAGTGCTAGAGGAGGGACACCCAAAAACATTCAGTACTTC,CSARGGTPKNIQYF
NA,NA,TRBV7-8,TRBJ2-2,TGTGCCAGCAGCTTCCTTCTTGAGGATTCGAACACCGGGGAGCTGTTTTTT,CASSFLLEDSNTGELFF
once,NA,TRBV12-3/TRBV12-4,TRBJ1-6,TGTGCCAGCAGTTTACAAGGGATGCGTAATTCACCCCTCCACTTT,CASSLQGMRNSPLHF
NA,NA,TRBV6-5,TRBJ2-3,TGTGCCAGCAGATACTGGACCGAGACAGATACGCAGTATTTT,CASRYWTETDTQYF
NA,NA,TRBV5-6,TRBJ2-5,TGTGCCAGCAGCTTGTTTTTGGGCGGCCAAGAGACCCAGTACTTC,CASSLFLGGQETQYF
NA,NA,TRBV5-1,TRBJ1-1,TGCGCCAGCAGCTTATATCCAGGAGCCACTGAAGCTTTCTTT,CASSLYPGATEAFF
NA,NA,TRBV11-1,TRBJ1-4,TGTGCCAGCAGCCGCACGGGTCTCGGAAAACTGTTTTTT,CASSRTGLGKLFF
few,NA,TRBV12-3/TRBV12-4,TRBJ2-3,TGTGCCAGCAGCATCAGGGTCAAGGCAGATACGCAGTATTTT,CASSIRVKADTQYF
NA,TRBD1,TRBV7-2,TRBJ1-2,TGTGCCAGCAGACCCGGGACAGGGCTTGGCTACTCCTTC,CASRPGTGLGYSF
few,NA,TRBV6-1,TRBJ2-1,TGTGCCAGCAGTGCGGGTATAGTAGCGGCTGCCTACAATGAGCAGTTCTTC,CASSAGIVAAAYNEQFF
few,NA,TRBV6-6,TRBJ1-2,TGTGCCAGCAGTGGCGACGGAAACTATGGCTACACCTTC,CASSGDGNYGYTF
few,TRBD2,TRBV10-3,TRBJ2-1,TGTGCCATTATCCCACACAGGGGACTAGCGGGCCCCTACAATGAGCAGTTCTTC,CAIIPHRGLAGPYNEQFF
few,TRBD2,TRBV7-9,TRBJ2-5,TGTGCCAGCAGCCCGGGCCGCCGGGGGGGTGAGACCCAGTACTTC,CASSPGRRGGETQYF
NA,NA,TRBV6-2/TRBV6-3,TRBJ2-7,TGTGCCAGCACCCAGGTCTCCTACGAGCAGTACTTC,CASTQVSYEQYF
few,NA,TRBV7-9,TRBJ1-6,TGTGCCAGCAGCTTGGGGGTACAGCAGAATTCACCCCTCCACTTT,CASSLGVQQNSPLHF
many,NA,TRBV4-2,TRBJ1-1,TGTGCCAGCAGCCAAGATGGGCGCGGAGCTTTCTTT,CASSQDGRGAFF
few,NA,TRBV4-2,TRBJ2-3,TGTGCCAGCAGCCAAGGAGGGAACACAGATACGCAGTATTTT,CASSQGGNTDTQYF
NA,TRBD1,TRBV19,TRBJ2-5,TGTGCCACTAGGACAGGGCATTCGGAGACCCAGTACTTC,CATRTGHSETQYF
few,TRBD1,TRBV27,TRBJ1-5,TGTGCCAGCAGTAGTTTAGAGACAGGGGCCCCTCAGCCCCAGCATTTT,CASSSLETGAPQPQHF
NA,TRBD1,TRBV5-1,TRBJ1-6,TGCGCCAGCAGCGTGGCCGGGACAGGGGATTCACCCCTCCACTTT,CASSVAGTGDSPLHF
NA,NA,TRBV5-1,TRBJ2-1,TGCGCCAGCAGCACCAGACAGGCCCCATACAATGAGCAGTTCTTC,CASSTRQAPYNEQFF
few,NA,TRBV5-1,TRBJ1-2,TGCGCCAGCAGCGGGCGAGGTGGGAAATATGGCTACACCTTC,CASSGRGGKYGYTF
few,NA,TRBV6-2/TRBV6-3,TRBJ2-3,TGTGCCAGCAGTCCCTCCGACCGGGGGAATACGCAGTATTTT,CASSPSDRGNTQYF
NA,NA,TRBV14,TRBJ2-1,TGTGCCAGCAGCCACCGATGGCACCCCTACAATGAGCAGTTCTTC,CASSHRWHPYNEQFF
few,NA,TRBV20-1,TRBJ2-5,TGCAGTGCTAGAGATCGGCCTTGGCTAGCCGGGGAGACCCAGTACTTC,CSARDRPWLAGETQYF
few,NA,TRBV6-2/TRBV6-3,TRBJ1-5,TGTGCCAGCAGTTACGGGCCAGGGGGCAATCAGCCCCAGCATTTT,CASSYGPGGNQPQHF
few,TRBD2,TRBV6-6,TRBJ2-1,TGTGCCAGCAGTTACGCCGGGGGGAATGAGCAGTTCTTC,CASSYAGGNEQFF
NA,NA,TRBV11-2,TRBJ2-3,TGTGCCAGCATGGGGGACCACACAGATACGCAGTATTTT,CASMGDHTDTQYF
NA,NA,TRBV11-1,TRBJ1-1,TGTGCCAGCAGCTTAGCGCTCGGTACCCGGAACACTGAAGCTTTCTTT,CASSLALGTRNTEAFF
few,TRBD2,TRBV27,TRBJ2-1,TGTGCCAGCAGCTCCGGGGAGGGGACCTACAATGAGCAGTTCTTC,CASSSGEGTYNEQFF
few,TRBD2,TRBV11-2,TRBJ2-2,TGTGCCAGCAGCTTAGGTGTAGGGGGACTAGCGGGGATACACACCGGGGAGCTGTTTTTT,CASSLGVGGLAGIHTGELFF
NA,NA,TRBV13,TRBJ2-1,TGTGCCAGCAGCATCCGCCAGAGTCGGGAGGAGCAGTTCTTC,CASSIRQSREEQFF
NA,NA,TRBV9,TRBJ2-7,TGTGCCAGCAGCGTAGAGGGGTACGAGCAGTACTTC,CASSVEGYEQYF
few,NA,TRBV29-1,TRBJ1-4,TGCAGCGTCACGCGAGCGGGGAGTGAAAAACTGTTTTTT,CSVTRAGSEKLFF
NA,TRBD1,TRBV20-1,TRBJ2-5,TGCAGTGCTAGTAAGACAGGGGGCGCCGAGACCCAGTACTTC,CSASKTGGAETQYF
NA,NA,TRBV7-8,TRBJ1-2,TGTGCCAGCAGCCAAATAAGCTATGGCTACACCTTC,CASSQISYGYTF
many,TRBD2,TRBV5-1,TRBJ2-3,TGCGCCAGCAGCTTGAGTCTAGCGGGGTCAGATACGCAGTATTTT,CASSLSLAGSDTQYF
few,NA,TRBV6-2/TRBV6-3,TRBJ1-6,TGTGCCAGCACCAGGGACGGGCATTCACCCCTCCACTTT,CASTRDGHSPLHF
few,NA,TRBV4-3,TRBJ2-5,TGCGCCAGCAGCCAAGATGCAGGGGAGACCCAGTACTTC,CASSQDAGETQYF
NA,NA,TRBV11-2,TRBJ2-7,TGTGCCAGCAGCTTAGTAGCGGTGGTCGGCAGGCCCTTGGGTAGTTACGAGCAGTACTTC,CASSLVAVVGRPLGSYEQYF
NA,TRBD2,TRBV7-3,TRBJ2-2,TGTGCCAGCAGCCCCAGACCCCACAGGACTAGCGGGGGTGGTACCGGGGAGCTGTTTTTT,CASSPRPHRTSGGGTGELFF
few,TRBD1,TRBV7-3,TRBJ1-3,TGTGCCAGCAGCGCCACAGGGGGCTCTGGAAACACCATATATTTT,CASSATGGSGNTIYF
few,TRBD1,TRBV29-1,TRBJ1-1,TGCAGCGTCAACAGGGGAGGTGAAGCTTTCTTT,CSVNRGGEAFF
NA,NA,TRBV4-2,TRBJ2-1,TGTGCCAGCAGCCAAGTATATCCCCTTGATGAGCAGTTCTTC,CASSQVYPLDEQFF
few,NA,TRBV5-1,TRBJ2-5,TGCGCCAGCAGCTGGTGGGACAGCACGGGGGGCCCCCAGTACTTC,CASSWWDSTGGPQYF
NA,NA,TRBV5-5,TRBJ2-1,TGTGCCAGCAGCTTGGTAGTTCCCGCCTCCTACAATGAGCAGTTCTTC,CASSLVVPASYNEQFF
NA,TRBD2,TRBV11-2,TRBJ2-1,TGTGCCAGCAGCTTAGGCGTCGGTCCTAGCGGGGGTCCTTACAATGAGCAGTTCTTC,CASSLGVGPSGGPYNEQFF
NA,NA,TRBV29-1,TRBJ2-5,TGCAGCGTTGAGACCCAGGAACAAGAGACCCAGTACTTC,CSVETQEQETQYF
few,NA,TRBV3-1,TRBJ2-3,TGTGCCAGCAGCCAGACCTCGGAGGGAGTTGGCACAGATACGCAGTATTTT,CASSQTSEGVGTDTQYF
few,NA,TRBV27,TRBJ1-4,TGTGCCAGCAGTTCTGCACAGGGAAGGTCAACTAATGAAAAACTGTTTTTT,CASSSAQGRSTNEKLFF
NA,NA,TRBV5-1,TRBJ2-2,TGCGCCAGCAGCTTGTACAGGGCGGGCGGGGAGCTGTTTTTT,CASSLYRAGGELFF
NA,NA,TRBV18,TRBJ1-1,TGTGCCAGCTCACCTCCGGGGACGAGGAACACTGAAGCTTTCTTT,CASSPPGTRNTEAFF
few,NA,TRBV4-3,TRBJ1-5,TGCGCCAGCAGCCAAGTTATGAGGGGCCAGCCCCAGCATTTT,CASSQVMRGQPQHF